Following are 30 T cell receptor beta chains from one sample sequenced in a study of metastatic and nonmetastatic thyroid tumors. TCRdb re-analyzed the PCR reads using MiXCR. This repertoire shows around 45,000 clones, approximately 3% found once; its top ten account for approximately 9.8%. Thyroid surgery was preceded by no treatment in any patient. What was sequenced was blood. These receptors all stem from a female donor with papillary thyroid cancer or a benign thyroid nodule (not recorded which). Some clones in this sample may be carry-over from other donors' samples.

This clone was seen ten or more times. The V call is TRBV7-2, the J call TRBJ2-1; D call uncertain. Per germline, CDR1 SGHTA and CDR2 FQGNSA. CDR3 length equals 14 residues. V gave up 5 bases and J gave up 3 bases, with 11 bases separating them. The CDR3 sequence is CASSPPESYNEQFF. DNA of the CDR3: TGTGCCAGCAGCCCGCCCGAAAGCTACAATGAGCAGTTCTTC.

The V gene is TRBV20-1, the J gene TRBJ2-1; 8 bases map to TRBD1. After removal of 3 bases from V and 2 bases from J, the junction contained 6 bases not matched to a gene. The V gene's germline CDR1 is DFQATT and CDR2 SNEGSKA (reference sequence). This CDR3 contains 15 residues. The CDR3 region has the DNA TGCAGTGCTAGGGAACGGGACAGGACCTACAATGAGCAGTTCTTC. Its protein is CSARERDRTYNEQFF.

This clone has a count of ten or more. At one end the junction does not follow the germline gene, possibly because of a read error. CDR3 sequence reads: CASSITINYERYF. In nucleotides, the CDR3 is TGTGCCAGTAGTATCACGATTAACTACGAGCGGTACTTC. This chain connects TRBV19 to TRBJ2-7, with D hard to call. Looked up from germline, CDR1 is LNHDA and CDR2 is SQIVND (reference sequence). CDR3 length equals 13 residues.

This clone was counted many times. This rearrangement joins TRBV30 to TRBJ1-2, with TRBD1 identical over 9 bases. The CDR3 spans 14 residues. Germline-derived CDR1 and CDR2 are GTSNPN and SVGIG (reference sequence). With 5 bases clipped from V and 5 bases from J, the junction kept 9 bases outside the gene matches. CDR3 region: CAWRPDRGVYGYTF. The CDR3 coding sequence is TGTGCCTGGCGCCCGGACAGGGGAGTATATGGCTACACCTTC. The full variable domain, its missing parts supplied by reference TRBV30 and TRBJ1-2, is SQTIHQWPATLVQPVGSPLSLECTVEGTSNPNLYWYRQAAGRGLQLLFYSVGIGQISSEVPQNLSASRPQDRQFILSSKKLLLSDSGFYLCAWRPDRGVYGYTFGSGTRLTVV.

This clone occurred a few times. The chain combines TRBV6-1 with TRBJ2-1, with D unresolved. V dropped 6 bases and J dropped 7 bases, with 10 bases sitting between them. The V gene's germline CDR1 is MNHNS and CDR2 SASEGT. The CDR3 loop spans 12 amino acids. CDR3 coding DNA: TGTGCCAGCAGAAGTTGGAATAATGAGCAGTTCTTC. Translated, it gives CASRSWNNEQFF.

This clone was detected only a few times. The chain joins TRBV6-2 or TRBV6-3 to TRBJ2-1; D possibly uses TRBD1 or TRBD2 (5 bases each). V was clipped by 5 bases and J by 6 bases, with 20 bases between them. The CDR3 runs 16 residues. CDR1 and CDR2 (germline): MNHEY, SVGEGT. CDR3 amino acids: CASSATLRGVSNEQFF. CDR3 sequence (DNA): TGTGCCAGCAGTGCGACCTTGAGGGGCGTCTCCAATGAGCAGTTCTTC.

This clone came up many times. The chain couples TRBV20-1 to TRBJ2-7, with TRBD2 matching 8 bases. Germline CDR1 DFQATT, CDR2 SNEGSKA (reference sequence). The CDR3 is made up of 17 amino acids. The J segment lost 2 bases and the V segment lost 0 bases, leaving 12 bases of the junction unmatched. The CDR3 spells CSARDETSESPTYEQYF. In DNA form, the CDR3 reads TGCAGTGCTAGAGACGAGACTAGCGAATCCCCGACCTACGAGCAGTACTTC.

The sample holds many counts of this clone. CDR3 amino acids: CASSLGTGGVDYTF. The CDR3 nucleotides read TGTGCCAGCAGCTTGGGGACAGGGGGCGTTGACTACACCTTC. This chain connects TRBV7-8 to TRBJ1-2, with 12 bases aligning to TRBD1. CDR3 size: 14 residues. Germline CDR1 SGHVS, CDR2 FQNEAQ. The trim removed 3 bases at V and 10 bases at J, leaving 6 bases unmatched.

The sample holds many counts of this clone. An end of the junction differs from the germline gene, which may be a read error. The chain is built from TRBV5-8 and TRBJ1-2, with D possibly TRBD1 on 5 matching bases. CDR1 is SGHTS, CDR2 YDEGEE, per germline. CDR3 length: 15 amino acids. The CDR3: CASGLESTVYYGYTF. Written as DNA, the CDR3 is TGTGCCAGCGGCTTGGAATCGACAGTTTACTATGGCTACACCTTC.

This clone was detected ten times or more. This sample includes further DNA sequences coding for the same CDR3. The genes are TRBV9 and TRBJ2-7; D uncertain. V lost 4 bases to trimming and J lost 4 bases, with 12 bases between them. In germline, CDR1 is SGDLS, CDR2 YYNGEE. This CDR3 region has 13 residues. CDR3 coding DNA: TGTGCCAGCAGCCCATCCCCCGGGTACGAGCAGTACTTC. Translation gives CASSPSPGYEQYF.

This clone has a count of ten or more. This rearrangement joins TRBV7-2 to TRBJ1-1; 7 positions match TRBD1. V shed 6 bases, J shed 6 bases, and the junction held 7 bases outside the gene matches. This CDR3 region has 13 residues. CDR1 and CDR2 (germline): SGHTA, FQGNSA. The CDR3 spells CASSHPQGAEAFF. The CDR3 DNA sequence: TGTGCCAGCAGTCATCCCCAGGGGGCTGAAGCTTTCTTT.

The chain has TRBV12-5 and TRBJ2-1; D might be TRBD1 (5 bases). The germline gives CDR1 LGHNT, CDR2 FRNRAP. The CDR3 loop spans 14 amino acids. The V end was cut by 6 bases, the J end by 9 bases, with 18 bases between. The CDR3 nucleotides are TGTGCTAGTGGCCTCAGGGTTGGCCCTTTTGAGCAGTTCTTC. Its protein is CASGLRVGPFEQFF.

This clone was picked up many times. The chain uses TRBV11-2 and TRBJ2-7; D is possibly TRBD2 (5 bases). The CDR3 has 13 amino acids. The germline V and J ends were trimmed by 5 bases and 3 bases, with 11 bases remaining between them. CDR1 and CDR2 (germline): SGHAT, FQNNGV. CDR3 protein: CASSPWRVYEQYF. The CDR3 DNA sequence: TGTGCCAGCAGCCCATGGCGGGTCTACGAGCAGTACTTC. The full variable domain, with the rest looked up from reference TRBV11-2 and TRBJ2-7, is EAGVAQSPRYKIIEKRQSVAFWCNPISGHATLYWYQQILGQGPKLLIQFQNNGVVDDSQLPKDRFSAERLKGVDSTLKIQPAKLEDSAVYLCASSPWRVYEQYFGPGTRLTVT.

This clone was found a few times. The chain couples TRBV12-3 or TRBV12-4 to TRBJ2-7, with D hard to call. This CDR3 is 14 amino acids long. V was pared by 5 bases and J by 0 bases, with 11 bases between. CDR3 DNA sequence: TGTGCCAGCAGTCCGACTCTTAGCTCCTACGAGCAGTACTTC. It translates to CASSPTLSSYEQYF.

This clone appeared a few times. This rearrangement joins TRBV30 to TRBJ1-3; D ambiguous. From germline, CDR1 is GTSNPN and CDR2 SVGIG (reference sequence). This CDR3 comprises 13 residues. V lost 3 bases and J 2 bases, leaving 8 bases between the germline ends. The CDR3 nucleotides are TGTGCCTGGAGATACGACGCTGGAAACACCATATATTTT. It translates to CAWRYDAGNTIYF.

The chain couples TRBV2 to TRBJ2-3, with TRBD2 identical over 13 bases. CDR1 is SNHLY and CDR2 is FYNNEI in the germline V gene. The length of the CDR3 is 17 residues. V trimming: 7 bases; J trimming: 3 bases; junction bases outside the gene matches: 10. The CDR3 coding sequence is TGTGCCAGCAAACATACTCCGGGACTAGCGGGAACAGATACGCAGTATTTT. Translation: CASKHTPGLAGTDTQYF.

In its sample, this clone was seen many times. The chain recombines TRBV7-3 with TRBJ2-1; D is unclear. V was pared by 5 bases and J by 0 bases, with 11 bases between. CDR1 and CDR2 (germline): SGHTA, FQGTGA. There are 15 residues in the CDR3. CDR3 coding DNA: TGTGCCAGCAGCCCGACGTATAGCTCCTACAATGAGCAGTTCTTC. This gives the protein CASSPTYSSYNEQFF.

This clone turned up a few times. A single base separates this from a much larger clone, so it may be a read error. This sequence joins TRBV7-8 and TRBJ2-5; 9 nucleotides align to TRBD1. This CDR3 has 14 residues. Germline V lookup: CDR1 SGHVS, CDR2 FQNEAQ. This CDR3 reads CASSLGTGEETPYF. CDR3 bases: TGTGCCAGCAGCTTAGGGACAGGGGAAGAGACCCCGTACTTC.

The rearrangement links TRBV28 to TRBJ1-2, with D perhaps matching TRBD1 (5 bases). The CDR3 extends over 12 amino acids. Germline values: CDR1 MDHEN, CDR2 SYDVKM. Trimming cost V 4 bases and J 6 bases, with 9 bases left between them. CDR3 nucleotide sequence: TGTGCCAGCAGTTCAGGGAGGCATGGCTACACCTTC. This encodes CASSSGRHGYTF.

This chain connects TRBV7-2 to TRBJ1-2; the match to TRBD1 covers 7 bases. CDR1 and CDR2 (germline): SGHTA, FQGNSA. V gave up 7 bases and J gave up 8 bases; unmatched junction bases: 13. CDR3 length: 14 amino acids. The CDR3 sequence is CASKAQGLAGGYTF. DNA of the CDR3: TGTGCCAGCAAAGCACAGGGGCTTGCGGGGGGCTACACCTTC.

This clone was recorded many times. This chain links TRBV5-1 with TRBJ2-3, with 7 bases lining up with TRBD2. The junction had 8 bases not matched to a gene; V was cut back by 5 bases and J by 5 bases. CDR3 length equals 14 residues. Per germline, CDR1 SGHRS and CDR2 YFSETQ. CDR3 in DNA: TGCGCCAGCAGACCGGGAGGAGTTTTAGATACGCAGTATTTT. Encoded protein: CASRPGGVLDTQYF.

This clone turned up a few times. V usage is TRBV15 and J usage is TRBJ1-6; TRBD1 might be the D (5 bases). From germline, CDR1 is LNHNV and CDR2 YYDKDF (reference sequence). The CDR3 runs 13 residues. V was trimmed by 1 base and J by 9 bases, leaving 7 bases between them. CDR3: CATSRADSSPLHF. The CDR3 DNA follows: TGTGCCACCAGCAGAGCCGACAGTTCACCCCTCCACTTT. Combining the CDR3 with reference TRBV15 and TRBJ1-6 gives the whole variable domain DAMVIQNPRYQVTQFGKPVTLSCSQTLNHNVMYWYQQKSSQAPKLLFHYYDKDFNNEADTPDNFQSRRPNTSFCFLDIRSPGLGDTAMYLCATSRADSSPLHFGNGTRLTVT.

This clone came up a few times. This sequence may be a read error, since a much larger clone differs from it by one base. The chain carries TRBV12-3 or TRBV12-4 and TRBJ1-6; D gene unclear. This CDR3 spans 14 amino acids. As DNA, the CDR3 is TGTGCCGGCAGTTTTGACACCTATAATCCACCCCTCCACTTT. Translated: CAGSFDTYNPPLHF.

The chain joins TRBV20-1 to TRBJ2-7; perhaps D is TRBD1 or TRBD2 (5 bases each). V lost 5 bases to trimming and J lost 2 bases, with 16 bases between them. CDR1 is DFQATT and CDR2 is SNEGSKA in the germline V gene (reference sequence). This CDR3 has 14 amino acids. The CDR3 protein is CSAFTWDGTYEQYF. CDR3 in DNA: TGCAGTGCTTTTACCTGGGACGGCACCTACGAGCAGTACTTC.

This clone occurred a few times. This chain links TRBV6-1 with TRBJ1-6; D gene unclear. This CDR3 has 14 amino acids. V lost 6 bases and J lost 7, with 13 bases in between. Germline assignment: CDR1 MNHNS and CDR2 SASEGT. CDR3 sequence reads: CASSSAAGNSPLHF. The CDR3 nucleotides are TGTGCCAGCAGCTCGGCCGCGGGGAATTCACCCCTCCACTTT.

This clone was recorded many times. Since a much larger clone is just one base distant, this may be a read error. CDR3 bases: TGTGCCACACGGGACACAGGACTAGGTACGCGGTATTTT. It specifies CATRDTGLGTRYF. The chain links TRBV6-1 to TRBJ2-3, with D maybe TRBD2 (7 bases). In germline, CDR1 is MNHNS, CDR2 SASEGT. The CDR3 covers 13 residues.

This rearrangement joins TRBV2 to TRBJ1-1, with a tentative D call TRBD1 (5 bases). Trimming pared 4 bases from V and 7 bases from J, leaving 16 bases between. Germline V gene sequence: CDR1 SNHLY, CDR2 FYNNEI. The CDR3 extends over 14 amino acids. This chain's CDR3 is CASSVWGDVGEAFF. CDR3 nucleotide sequence: TGTGCCAGCAGTGTTTGGGGGGACGTTGGTGAAGCTTTCTTT.

This clone was recorded a few times. V usage is TRBV19 and J usage is TRBJ2-1; 15 positions match TRBD2. Germline lookup yields CDR1 LNHDA and CDR2 SQIVND (reference sequence). The CDR3 loop spans 15 amino acids. After removal of 4 bases from V and 13 bases from J, the junction contained 8 bases not matched to a gene. CDR3 loop: CASSTWTSGRANQFF. The DNA of the CDR3 is TGTGCCAGTAGTACATGGACTAGCGGGAGGGCCAATCAGTTCTTC.

V usage is TRBV19 and J usage is TRBJ1-2, with D uncertain. Germline CDR1 and CDR2: LNHDA and SQIVND (reference sequence). Trimming shortened V by 3 bases and J by 5 bases, and 22 bases separated the two germline ends. The CDR3 sequence is 17 residues long. CDR3: CASSILFPANEEYGYTF. In nucleotides, the CDR3 is TGTGCCAGTAGTATCCTTTTTCCAGCTAACGAGGAGTATGGCTACACCTTC. Variable domain in full (rest from reference TRBV19 and TRBJ1-2): DGGITQSPKYLFRKEGQNVTLSCEQNLNHDAMYWYRQDPGQGLRLIYYSQIVNDFQKGDIAEGYSVSREKKESFPLTVTSAQKNPTAFYLCASSILFPANEEYGYTFGSGTRLTVV.

This clone appeared many times. This rearrangement joins TRBV29-1 to TRBJ2-5; D may be TRBD2 (7 bases). From germline, CDR1 is SQVTM and CDR2 ANQGSEA. Trimming cost V 6 bases and J 2 bases, with 16 bases left between them. The CDR3 is 14 amino acids. The CDR3 DNA follows: TGCAGCGTCCCCCGGGGGGCGGCACAAGAGACCCAGTACTTC. Its protein product is CSVPRGAAQETQYF.